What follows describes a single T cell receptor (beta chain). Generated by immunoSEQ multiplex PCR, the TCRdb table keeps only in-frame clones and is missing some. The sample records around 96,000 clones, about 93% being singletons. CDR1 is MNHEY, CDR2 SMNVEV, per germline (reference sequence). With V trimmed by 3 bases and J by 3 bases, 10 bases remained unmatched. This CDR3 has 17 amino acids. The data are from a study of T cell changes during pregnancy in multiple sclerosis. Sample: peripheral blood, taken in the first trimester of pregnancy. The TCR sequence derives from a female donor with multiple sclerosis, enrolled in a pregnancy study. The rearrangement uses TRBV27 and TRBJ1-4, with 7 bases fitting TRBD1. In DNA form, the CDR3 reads TGTGCCAGCAGTTTCGTACAGGGGTTGATAGCTAATGAAAAACTGTTTTTT. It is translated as CASSFVQGLIANEKLFF.